This T cell receptor (beta chain) was recovered during a study of CD8 T cells in ankylosing spondylitis. The CDR3 contains 15 residues. The germline V gene has CDR1 KGHDR and CDR2 SFDVKD. Trimming left V 2 bases short and J 4 bases short, with 12 bases between. Construction of TCR beta libraries was performed using quantitative 5'-RACE with molecular barcodes. TCRdb redid the calling of the 5' RACE reads with MiXCR, one entry per CDR3 protein. The sample includes about 160,000 distinct CDR3 sequences, approximately 10% of them seen just once. For this clonotype: What it binds is unknown.

The study, taken as a whole, reports: In the blood and synovial fluid of reactive arthritis, some motif variants had been previously reported. A TCR beta motif of roughly 8 highly homologous variants appeared characteristic of ankylosing spondylitis blood.

The clonotype was recovered from a female donor with ankylosing spondylitis or in good health (not recorded which). Sequencing was performed on blood, either unsorted or a sorted T cell fraction (not recorded which). The chain couples TRBV24-1 to TRBJ2-3; D uncertain. CDR3 loop: CATSDWRSGADTQYF. CDR3 coding DNA: TGTGCCACCAGTGATTGGCGGTCGGGTGCAGATACGCAGTATTTT.